This T cell receptor beta chain stems from a study of cytomegalovirus exposure and HLA in healthy donors. Amplification used 60 Vbeta primers and 13 Jbeta primers. Generated by immunoSEQ multiplex PCR, the TCRdb table keeps only in-frame clones and is missing some. The sample has roughly 120,000 clones. Concerning this clone itself: Antigen: not known.

Whole-study results and caveats: Among the CMV-associated chains, a few were confirmed in vitro as specific for CMV antigens.

CDR1 is SEHNR and CDR2 is FQNEAQ in the germline V gene (reference sequence). The CDR3 loop spans 14 amino acids. Trimming took 4 bases from V and 9 from J, leaving 19 bases between them. The sample comprised PBMCs. The clonotype originates from a man between 18 and 35 years old in good health and CMV-seronegative. This sequence joins TRBV7-9 and TRBJ2-7, with D possibly matching TRBD1 (6 bases). DNA of the CDR3: TGTGCCAGCAGCTCTACCGGGACAAACGGCGGGCAGTACTTC. This sequence encodes CASSSTGTNGGQYF.